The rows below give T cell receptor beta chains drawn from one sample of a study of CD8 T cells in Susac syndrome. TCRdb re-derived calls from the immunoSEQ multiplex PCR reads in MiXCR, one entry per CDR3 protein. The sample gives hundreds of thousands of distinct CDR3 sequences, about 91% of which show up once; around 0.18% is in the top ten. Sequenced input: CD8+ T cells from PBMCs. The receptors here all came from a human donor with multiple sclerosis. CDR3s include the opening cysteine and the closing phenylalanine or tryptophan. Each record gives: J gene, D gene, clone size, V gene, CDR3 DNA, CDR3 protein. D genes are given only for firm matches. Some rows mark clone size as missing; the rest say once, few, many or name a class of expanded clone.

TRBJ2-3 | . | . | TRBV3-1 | TGTGCCAGCAGCCAAGTGGGAAGCGGGTTACCTAGCACAGATACGCAGTATTTT | CASSQVGSGLPSTDTQYF
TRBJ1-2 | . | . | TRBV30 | TGTGCCTGGAGTCCTCAGGGTATAGAGGGCTACACCTTC | CAWSPQGIEGYTF
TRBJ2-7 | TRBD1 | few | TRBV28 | TGTGCCAGCAGCCAAGGGACAGGCGTCTACGAGCAGTACTTC | CASSQGTGVYEQYF
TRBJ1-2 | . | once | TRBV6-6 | TGTGCCAGCAGTTACTTCAAACATGGACCGCTCTATGGCTACACCTTC | CASSYFKHGPLYGYTF
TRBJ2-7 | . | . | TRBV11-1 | TGTGCCAGCAGCTTCGGACCCGCCGAGCAGTACTTC | CASSFGPAEQYF
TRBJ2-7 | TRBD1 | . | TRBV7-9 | TGTGCCAGCAGCTTAGTGCCACAGGGGAACTCCTACGAGCAGTACTTC | CASSLVPQGNSYEQYF
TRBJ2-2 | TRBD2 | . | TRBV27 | TGTGCCAGCAGTTTATTCAGGGGCGGGGGGGGCACCGGGGAGCTGTTTTTT | CASSLFRGGGGTGELFF
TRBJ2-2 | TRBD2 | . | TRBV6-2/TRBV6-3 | TGTGCCAGCAGTTACTTTACGGGACTAGAAGACGGGGAGCTGTTTTTT | CASSYFTGLEDGELFF
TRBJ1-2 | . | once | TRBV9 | TGTGCCAGCAGCGTAGAAGGGGATGGCTACACCTTC | CASSVEGDGYTF
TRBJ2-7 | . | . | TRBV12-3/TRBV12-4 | TGTGCCAGCAGTCCACTAAGGGGTCTCCTCTCCTACGAGCAGTACTTC | CASSPLRGLLSYEQYF
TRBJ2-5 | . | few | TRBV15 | TGTGCCACCAGCAGAGATTTCGGAGACCAAGAGACCCAGTACTTC | CATSRDFGDQETQYF
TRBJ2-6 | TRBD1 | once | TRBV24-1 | TGTGCCACCAGTGACCACATTGGGGACAGGGAGCCCAACGTCCTGACTTTC | CATSDHIGDREPNVLTF
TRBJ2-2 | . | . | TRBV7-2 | TGTGCCAGCAGCTTAGTTTCAGGGACCGGGGAGCTGTTTTTT | CASSLVSGTGELFF
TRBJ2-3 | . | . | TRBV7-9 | TGTGCCACCGATAGAGGACAGCCTAGCACAGATACGCAGTATTTT | CATDRGQPSTDTQYF
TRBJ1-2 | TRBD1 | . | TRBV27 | TGTGCCAGCAGTTTATTTGCAGGGGGGGTCTATGGCTACACCTTC | CASSLFAGGVYGYTF
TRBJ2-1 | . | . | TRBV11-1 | TGTGCCAGCAGCTTGAATGAGCAGCTCAGCTCCTACAATGAGCAGTTCTTC | CASSLNEQLSSYNEQFF
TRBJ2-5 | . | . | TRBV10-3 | TGTGCCATCAGTGAGGACAGGATCCAAGAGACCCAGTACTTC | CAISEDRIQETQYF
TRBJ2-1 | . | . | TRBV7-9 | TGTGCCAGCAGCTCAAGTGCGAACAATGAGCAGTTCTTC | CASSSSANNEQFF